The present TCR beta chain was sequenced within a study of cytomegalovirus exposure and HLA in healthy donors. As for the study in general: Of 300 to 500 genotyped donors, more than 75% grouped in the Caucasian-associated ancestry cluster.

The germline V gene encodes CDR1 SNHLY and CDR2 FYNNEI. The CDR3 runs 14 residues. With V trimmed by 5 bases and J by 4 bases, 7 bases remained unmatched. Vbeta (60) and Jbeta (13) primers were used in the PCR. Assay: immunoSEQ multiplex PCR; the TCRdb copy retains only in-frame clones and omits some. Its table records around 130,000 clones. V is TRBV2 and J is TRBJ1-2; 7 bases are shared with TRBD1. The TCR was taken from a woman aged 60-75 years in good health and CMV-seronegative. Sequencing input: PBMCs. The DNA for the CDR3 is TGTGCCAGCAGTACGACAGGGCTGAGCTATGGCTACACCTTC. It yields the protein CASSTTGLSYGYTF.